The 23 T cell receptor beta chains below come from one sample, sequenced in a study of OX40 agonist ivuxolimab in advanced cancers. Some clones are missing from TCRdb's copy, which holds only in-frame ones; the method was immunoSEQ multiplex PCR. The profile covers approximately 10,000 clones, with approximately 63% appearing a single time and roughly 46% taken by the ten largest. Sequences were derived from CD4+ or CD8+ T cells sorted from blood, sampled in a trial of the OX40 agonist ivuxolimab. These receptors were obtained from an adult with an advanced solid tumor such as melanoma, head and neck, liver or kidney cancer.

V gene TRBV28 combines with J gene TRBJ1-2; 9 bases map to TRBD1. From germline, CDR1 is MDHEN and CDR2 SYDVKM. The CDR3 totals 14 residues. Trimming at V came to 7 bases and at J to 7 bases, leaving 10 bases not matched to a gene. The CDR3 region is CASIRQGVDSGYTF. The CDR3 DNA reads TGTGCCAGCATCCGACAGGGGGTAGACAGTGGCTACACCTTC.

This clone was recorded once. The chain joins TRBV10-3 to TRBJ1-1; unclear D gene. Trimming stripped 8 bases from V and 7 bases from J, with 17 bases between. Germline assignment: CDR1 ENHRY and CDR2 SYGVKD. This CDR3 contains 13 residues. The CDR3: CAIEDISEGEAFF. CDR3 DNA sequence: TGTGCCATCGAGGATATCTCTGAGGGTGAAGCTTTCTTT.

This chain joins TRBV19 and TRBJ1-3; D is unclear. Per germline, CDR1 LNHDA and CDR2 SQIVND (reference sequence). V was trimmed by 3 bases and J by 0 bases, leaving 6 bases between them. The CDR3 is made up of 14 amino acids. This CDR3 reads CASSIASSGNTIYF. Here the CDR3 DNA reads TGTGCCAGTAGTATTGCCAGCTCTGGAAACACCATATATTTT.

In nucleotides, the CDR3 is TGTGCCAGCAGTGTACCGGACGGGAACTACGAGCAGTACTTC. It codes for CASSVPDGNYEQYF. The chain combines TRBV2 with TRBJ2-7; D might be TRBD2 (5 bases). V gave up 4 bases and J gave up 3 bases, with 13 bases separating them. The CDR3 consists of 14 residues. Per the germline V gene, CDR1 is SNHLY and CDR2 is FYNNEI. Full variable domain (outside the CDR3, taken from reference TRBV2 and TRBJ2-7): EPEVTQTPSHQVTQMGQEVILRCVPISNHLYFYWYRQILGQKVEFLVSFYNNEISEKSEIFDDQFSVERPDGSNFTLKIRSTKLEDSAMYFCASSVPDGNYEQYFGPGTRLTVT.

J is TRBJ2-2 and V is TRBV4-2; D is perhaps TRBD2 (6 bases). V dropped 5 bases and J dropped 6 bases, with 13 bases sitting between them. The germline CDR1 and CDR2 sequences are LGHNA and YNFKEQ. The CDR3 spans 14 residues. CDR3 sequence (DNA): TGTGCCAGCAGCACTAACGCGGGGTCCGGGGAGCTGTTTTTT. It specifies CASSTNAGSGELFF.

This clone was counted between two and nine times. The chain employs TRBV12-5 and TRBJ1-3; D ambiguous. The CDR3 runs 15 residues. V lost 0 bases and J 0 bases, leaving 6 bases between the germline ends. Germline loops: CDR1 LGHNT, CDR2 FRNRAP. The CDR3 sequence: CASGLVGLSGNTIYF. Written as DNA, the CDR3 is TGTGCTAGTGGTTTGGTTGGGCTCTCTGGAAACACCATATATTTT.

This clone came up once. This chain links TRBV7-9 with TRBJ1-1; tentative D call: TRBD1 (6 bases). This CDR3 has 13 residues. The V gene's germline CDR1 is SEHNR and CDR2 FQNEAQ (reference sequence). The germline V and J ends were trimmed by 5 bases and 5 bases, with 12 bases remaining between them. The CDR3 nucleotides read TGTGCCAGCAGCAGCCGGCAGGGGACTGAAGCTTTCTTT. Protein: CASSSRQGTEAFF.

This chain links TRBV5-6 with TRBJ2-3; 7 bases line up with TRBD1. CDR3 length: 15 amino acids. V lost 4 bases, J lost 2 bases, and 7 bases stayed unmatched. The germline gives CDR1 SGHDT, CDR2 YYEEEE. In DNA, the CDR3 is TGTGCCAGCAGCCCGTTAGAGGGGGCCACAGATACGCAGTATTTT. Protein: CASSPLEGATDTQYF.

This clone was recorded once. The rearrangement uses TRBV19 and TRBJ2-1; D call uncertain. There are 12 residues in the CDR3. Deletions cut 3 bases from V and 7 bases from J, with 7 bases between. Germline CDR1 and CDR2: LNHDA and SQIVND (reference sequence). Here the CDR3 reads CASSMLRNEQFF. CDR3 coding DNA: TGTGCCAGTAGTATGCTGAGGAATGAGCAGTTCTTC.

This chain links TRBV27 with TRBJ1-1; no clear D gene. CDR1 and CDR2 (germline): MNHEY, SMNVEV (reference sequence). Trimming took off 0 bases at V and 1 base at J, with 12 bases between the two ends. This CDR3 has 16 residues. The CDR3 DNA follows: TGTGCCAGCAGTTTATCGCCGGCAGGTGAGAACACTGAAGCTTTCTTT. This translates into CASSLSPAGENTEAFF.

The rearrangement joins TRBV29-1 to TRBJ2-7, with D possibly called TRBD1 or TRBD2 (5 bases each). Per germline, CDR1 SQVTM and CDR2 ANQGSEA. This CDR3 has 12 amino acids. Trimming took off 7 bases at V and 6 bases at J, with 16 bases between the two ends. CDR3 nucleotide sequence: TGCAGCGCCCCGGGACCCCACGGCGAGCAGTACTTC. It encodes CSAPGPHGEQYF.

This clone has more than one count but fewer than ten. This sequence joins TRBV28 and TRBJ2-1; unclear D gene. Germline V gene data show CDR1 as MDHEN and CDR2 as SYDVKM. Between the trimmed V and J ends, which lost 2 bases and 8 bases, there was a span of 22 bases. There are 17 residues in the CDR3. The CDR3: CASSLGLVKAGKHEQFF. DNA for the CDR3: TGTGCCAGCAGTTTAGGCTTGGTAAAGGCTGGGAAACATGAGCAGTTCTTC. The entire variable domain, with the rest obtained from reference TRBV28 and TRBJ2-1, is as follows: DVKVTQSSRYLVKRTGEKVFLECVQDMDHENMFWYRQDPGLGLRLIYFSYDVKMKEKGDIPEGYSVSREKKERFSLILESASTNQTSMYLCASSLGLVKAGKHEQFFGPGTRLTVL.

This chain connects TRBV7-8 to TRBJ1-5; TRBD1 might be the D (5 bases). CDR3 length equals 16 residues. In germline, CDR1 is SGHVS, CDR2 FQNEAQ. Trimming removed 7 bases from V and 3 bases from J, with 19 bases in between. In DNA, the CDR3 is TGTGCCAGCACCCCCGGGCGGGGCTTCGACAATCAGCCCCAGCATTTT. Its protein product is CASTPGRGFDNQPQHF.

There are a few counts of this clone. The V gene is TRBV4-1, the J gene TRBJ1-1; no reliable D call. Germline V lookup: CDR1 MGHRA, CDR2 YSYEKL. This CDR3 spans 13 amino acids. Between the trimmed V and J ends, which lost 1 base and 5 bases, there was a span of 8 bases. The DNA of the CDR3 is TGCGCCAGCAGCCAAGGGACGAGGACTGAAGCTTTCTTT. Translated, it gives CASSQGTRTEAFF.

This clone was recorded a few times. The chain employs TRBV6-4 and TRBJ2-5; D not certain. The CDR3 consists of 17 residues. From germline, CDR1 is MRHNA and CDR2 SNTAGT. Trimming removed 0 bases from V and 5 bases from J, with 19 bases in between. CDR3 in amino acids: CASSDSKRASERETQYF. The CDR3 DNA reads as TGTGCCAGCAGTGACTCCAAACGGGCCTCAGAACGGGAGACCCAGTACTTC.

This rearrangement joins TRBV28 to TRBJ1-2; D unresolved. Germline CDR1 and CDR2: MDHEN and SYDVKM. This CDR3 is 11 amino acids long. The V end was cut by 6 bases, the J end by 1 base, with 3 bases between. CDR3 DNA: TGTGCCAGCAGGGTTAACTATGGCTACACCTTC. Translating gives CASRVNYGYTF.

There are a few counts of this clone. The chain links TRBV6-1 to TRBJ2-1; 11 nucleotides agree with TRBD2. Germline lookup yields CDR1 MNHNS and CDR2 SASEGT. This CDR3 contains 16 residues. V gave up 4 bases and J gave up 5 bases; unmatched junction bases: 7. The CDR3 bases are TGTGCCAGCAGTGGCGTACTAGCGGGAGACGACAATGAGCAGTTCTTC. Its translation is CASSGVLAGDDNEQFF.

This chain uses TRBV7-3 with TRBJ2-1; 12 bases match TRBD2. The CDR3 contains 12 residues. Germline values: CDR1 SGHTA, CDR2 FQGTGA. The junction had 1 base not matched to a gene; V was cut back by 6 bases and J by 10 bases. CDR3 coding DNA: TGTGCCAGCAGGGGACTAGCGGGCGAGCAGTTCTTC. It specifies CASRGLAGEQFF.

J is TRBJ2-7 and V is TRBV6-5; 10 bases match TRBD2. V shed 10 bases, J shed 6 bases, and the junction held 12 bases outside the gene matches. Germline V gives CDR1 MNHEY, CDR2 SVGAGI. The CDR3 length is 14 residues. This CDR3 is CATGKRGGRFEQYF. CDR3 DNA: TGTGCCACAGGAAAGCGGGGGGGGCGCTTCGAGCAGTACTTC.

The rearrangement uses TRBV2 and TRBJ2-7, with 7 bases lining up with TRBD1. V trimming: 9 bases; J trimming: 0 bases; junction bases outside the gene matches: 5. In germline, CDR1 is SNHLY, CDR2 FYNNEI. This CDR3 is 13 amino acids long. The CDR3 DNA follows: TGTGCCAGTTCCGGGACAGCCTCCTACGAGCAGTACTTC. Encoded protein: CASSGTASYEQYF.

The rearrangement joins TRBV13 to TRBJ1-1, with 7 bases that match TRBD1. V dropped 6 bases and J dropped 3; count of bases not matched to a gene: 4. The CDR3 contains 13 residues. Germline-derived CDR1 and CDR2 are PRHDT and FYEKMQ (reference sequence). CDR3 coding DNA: TGTGCCAGCAGTTCCCAGGGGGACACTGAAGCTTTCTTT. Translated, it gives CASSSQGDTEAFF.

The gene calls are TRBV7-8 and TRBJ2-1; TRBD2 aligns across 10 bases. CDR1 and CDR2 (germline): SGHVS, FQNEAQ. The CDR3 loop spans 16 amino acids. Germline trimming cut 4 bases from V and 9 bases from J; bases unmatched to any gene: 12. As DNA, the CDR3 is TGTGCCAGCAGCTATAGGGCCGCAGCGGGAGGGGGTGAGCAGTTCTTC. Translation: CASSYRAAAGGGEQFF. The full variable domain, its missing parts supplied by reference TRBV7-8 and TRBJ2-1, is GAGVSQSPRYKVAKRGQDVALRCDPISGHVSLFWYQQALGQGPEFLTYFQNEAQLDKSGLPSDRFFAERPEGSVSTLKIQRTQQEDSAVYLCASSYRAAAGGGEQFFGPGTRLTVL.

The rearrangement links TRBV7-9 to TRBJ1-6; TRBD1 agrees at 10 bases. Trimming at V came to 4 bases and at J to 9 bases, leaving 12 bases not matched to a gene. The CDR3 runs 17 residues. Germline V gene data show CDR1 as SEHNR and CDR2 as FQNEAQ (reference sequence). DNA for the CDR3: TGTGCCAGCAGCTCGGCGGGGGGCGGGACAGGGGTTTCACCCCTCCACTTT. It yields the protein CASSSAGGGTGVSPLHF.